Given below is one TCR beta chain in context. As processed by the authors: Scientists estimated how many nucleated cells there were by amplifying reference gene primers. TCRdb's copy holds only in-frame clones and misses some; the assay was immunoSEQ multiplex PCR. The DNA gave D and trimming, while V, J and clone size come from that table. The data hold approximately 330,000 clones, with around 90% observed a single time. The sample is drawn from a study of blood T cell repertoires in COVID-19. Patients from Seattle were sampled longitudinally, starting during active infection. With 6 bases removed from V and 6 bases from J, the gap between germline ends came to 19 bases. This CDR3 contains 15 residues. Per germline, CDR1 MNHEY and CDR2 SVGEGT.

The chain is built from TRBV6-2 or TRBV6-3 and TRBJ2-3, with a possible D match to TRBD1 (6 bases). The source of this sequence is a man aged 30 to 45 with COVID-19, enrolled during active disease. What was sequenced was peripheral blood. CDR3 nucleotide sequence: TGTGCCAGCAGCCTCACCATGGGGGCGGCGGATACGCAGTATTTT. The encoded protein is CASSLTMGAADTQYF.